What follows describes a single T cell receptor beta chain. Profiled with immunoSEQ multiplex PCR; TCRdb holds only in-frame clones, not every one. The sample shows 100,000 to 150,000 clones, around nine tenths of them seen only once. The source of the sample is a study of control samples from healthy donors and cancer patients. Per germline, CDR1 SGHAT and CDR2 FQNNGV. The CDR3 runs to 12 residues. The chain couples TRBV11-2 to TRBJ1-3; no clear D gene. What was sequenced was blood. The source is a man aged 18-30 years in good health. The CDR3 here is CGPGDSGNTIYF. The CDR3 bases are TGTGGTCCTGGCGACTCTGGAAACACCATATATTTT.